Each of the 15 T cell receptor beta chains below was sequenced from the same sample in a study of identical twins. TCRdb re-analysed the 5' RACE reads in MiXCR, keeping a single row per CDR3 protein. The sample has around 670,000 distinct CDR3 sequences, around 6% seen once. What was sequenced was naive T cells sorted from blood. Receptors were obtained from a man aged 18 to 29 in good health.

This clonotype was picked up a small number of times. The chain employs TRBV5-1 and TRBJ2-2; TRBD2 is a possible D gene (5 bases). V lost 1 base and J 5 bases, leaving 15 bases between the germline ends. Looked up from germline, CDR1 is SGHRS and CDR2 is YFSETQ. This CDR3 comprises 16 residues. The CDR3 region is CASSLFDSPGTGELFF. The CDR3 nucleotides read TGCGCCAGCAGCTTGTTCGACTCCCCGGGAACCGGGGAGCTGTTTTTT. Full variable domain (remainder filled in from reference TRBV5-1 and TRBJ2-2): KAGVTQTPRYLIKTRGQQVTLSCSPISGHRSVSWYQQTPGQGLQFLFEYFSETQRNKGNFPGRFSGRQFSNSRSEMNVSTLELGDSALYLCASSLFDSPGTGELFFGEGSRLTVL.

This clonotype was seen only a few times. The rearrangement joins TRBV5-1 to TRBJ2-2; 11 positions agree with TRBD1. The CDR3 length is 14 residues. Germline CDR1 is SGHRS and CDR2 is YFSETQ. With V trimmed by 7 bases and J by 3 bases, 2 bases remained unmatched. CDR3 sequence (DNA): TGCGCCAGCGCGGGACAGGGGGACACCGGGGAGCTGTTTTTT. It yields the protein CASAGQGDTGELFF.

This clonotype was counted only a few times. This chain links TRBV6-1 with TRBJ2-3; TRBD2 agrees at 11 bases. Germline assignment: CDR1 MNHNS and CDR2 SASEGT. The CDR3 contains 19 residues. V lost 2 bases and J lost 2; bases outside the gene matches: 12. This CDR3 reads CASSEYWPASGRTTDTQYF. The CDR3 coding sequence is TGTGCCAGCAGTGAATATTGGCCCGCTAGCGGGAGGACCACAGATACGCAGTATTTT.

This clonotype has just a few counts. The chain links TRBV11-1 to TRBJ2-7; 11 nucleotides agree with TRBD2. Germline CDR1 and CDR2: SGHAT and FQDESV (reference sequence). The V and J ends lost 0 bases and 2 bases, in that order; junction bases with no gene match: 3. The CDR3 is 16 residues long. Here the CDR3 DNA reads TGTGCCAGCAGCTTAGCGGCGGGACTAGCGGCCTACGAGCAGTACTTC. Translation gives CASSLAAGLAAYEQYF.

This clonotype was seen at least ten times. The chain employs TRBV6-1 and TRBJ2-3; no reliable D call. There are 14 residues in the CDR3. Trimming stripped 3 bases from V and 0 bases from J, with 7 bases between. In germline, CDR1 is MNHNS, CDR2 SASEGT. The CDR3 region has the DNA TGTGCCAGCAGTGAGCTCAGTAGCACAGATACGCAGTATTTT. Protein product: CASSELSSTDTQYF.

This clonotype has more than one count but fewer than ten. This chain uses TRBV7-3 with TRBJ2-5; TRBD2 might be the D (6 bases). V lost 5 bases to trimming and J lost 7 bases, with 14 bases between them. Germline lookup yields CDR1 SGHTA and CDR2 FQGTGA. This CDR3 has 13 amino acids. As DNA, the CDR3 is TGTGCCAGCAGCCCCGGGACTGACGGGACCCAGTACTTC. Its translation: CASSPGTDGTQYF.

The V call is TRBV20-1, the J call TRBJ1-6; 7 bases are shared with TRBD1. In germline, CDR1 is DFQATT, CDR2 SNEGSKA (reference sequence). This CDR3 has 14 amino acids. Germline trimming cut 4 bases from V and 7 bases from J; bases unmatched to any gene: 7. Here the CDR3 reads CSATTGQQNSPLHF. In DNA form, the CDR3 reads TGCAGTGCTACGACGGGACAGCAGAATTCACCCCTCCACTTT.

This clonotype has a handful of counts. The chain links TRBV11-2 to TRBJ2-6, with D perhaps matching TRBD1 (6 bases). Between the trimmed V and J ends, which lost 1 base and 2 bases, there was a span of 18 bases. The CDR3 length is 19 residues. Germline CDR1 is SGHAT and CDR2 is FQNNGV. The CDR3 coding sequence is TGTGCCAGCAGCTTAGGGAATTATAAAGGGACAACTGGGGCCAACGTCCTGACTTTC. Amino acid sequence: CASSLGNYKGTTGANVLTF.

This clonotype was seen more than once but under ten times. The chain couples TRBV5-1 to TRBJ2-1; weak D call: TRBD1 (6 bases). CDR3 length equals 19 residues. Germline V gene lookup returns CDR1 SGHRS and CDR2 YFSETQ. Trimming left V 0 bases short and J 5 bases short, with 24 bases between. The CDR3 sequence is CASSLAGWGGSGTNNEQFF. The CDR3 DNA follows: TGCGCCAGCAGCTTGGCCGGATGGGGCGGGTCAGGGACAAACAATGAGCAGTTCTTC. The full variable domain, rest sourced from reference TRBV5-1 and TRBJ2-1, is KAGVTQTPRYLIKTRGQQVTLSCSPISGHRSVSWYQQTPGQGLQFLFEYFSETQRNKGNFPGRFSGRQFSNSRSEMNVSTLELGDSALYLCASSLAGWGGSGTNNEQFFGPGTRLTVL.

The rearrangement links TRBV7-6 to TRBJ2-7; D unresolved. Germline lookup yields CDR1 SGHVS and CDR2 FNYEAQ. CDR3 length equals 15 residues. The V gene lost 4 bases and the J gene lost 0 bases, with 13 bases spanning the gap. DNA for the CDR3: TGTGCCAGCAGCTCAAATACAGCTATCTCCTACGAGCAGTACTTC. Protein sequence: CASSSNTAISYEQYF.

This clonotype was seen repeatedly, ten times or more. The CDR3 sequence: CASSLGDWNYEQYV. CDR3 in DNA: TGCGCCAGCAGCTTGGGGGATTGGAACTACGAGCAGTACGTC. The genes are TRBV5-1 and TRBJ2-7; no firm D call. This CDR3 is 14 amino acids long. V lost 0 bases and J lost 3, with 10 bases in between. CDR1 is SGHRS and CDR2 is YFSETQ in the germline V gene.

The sample holds a few counts of this clonotype. The rearrangement uses TRBV11-2 and TRBJ2-7; 7 bases map to TRBD1. The CDR3 spans 19 residues. Germline V gene data show CDR1 as SGHAT and CDR2 as FQNNGV. Trimming cost V 5 bases and J 0 bases; bases outside gene matches: 19. The CDR3 DNA follows: TGTGCCAGCAGCCCCCGGACGTGGGGACAGACCTTATACTCCTACGAGCAGTACTTC. Protein product: CASSPRTWGQTLYSYEQYF.

There are many counts of this clonotype. The chain employs TRBV24-1 and TRBJ2-1; the D gene is possibly TRBD1 (6 bases). The CDR3 has 15 residues. Germline V lookup: CDR1 KGHDR, CDR2 SFDVKD. V shed 1 base and J shed 1 base, with 7 bases lying between them. DNA of the CDR3: TGTGCCACCAGTGATTTAGGACAGTCCTACAATGAGCAGTTCTTC. Its protein product is CATSDLGQSYNEQFF.

The V and J genes are TRBV28 and TRBJ2-7; no firm D call. The CDR3 extends over 14 amino acids. Between the trimmed V and J ends, which lost 2 bases and 9 bases, there was a span of 17 bases. CDR1 is MDHEN, CDR2 SYDVKM, per germline. Here the CDR3 DNA reads TGTGCCAGCAGTTTACCGGCTCGGCATACCGGGCAGTACTTC. Its protein product is CASSLPARHTGQYF.

This clonotype has at least ten counts. J is TRBJ1-1 and V is TRBV24-1; a possible D gene is TRBD1 (5 bases). The CDR3 consists of 14 residues. Trimming shortened V by 4 bases and J by 3 bases, and 11 bases separated the two germline ends. Germline CDR1 is KGHDR and CDR2 is SFDVKD. The CDR3 region has the DNA TGTGCCACCAGTGAGCCGGGACGGGACACTGAAGCTTTCTTT. This codes for CATSEPGRDTEAFF.